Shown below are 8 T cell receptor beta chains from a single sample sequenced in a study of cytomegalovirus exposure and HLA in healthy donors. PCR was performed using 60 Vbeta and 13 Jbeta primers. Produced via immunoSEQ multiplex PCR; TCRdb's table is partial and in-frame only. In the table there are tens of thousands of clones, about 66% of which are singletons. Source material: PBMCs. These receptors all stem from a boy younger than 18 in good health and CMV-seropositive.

The CDR3 region has the DNA TGTGCCTGGAGTGTAACAGGGGGCAGCACAGATACGCAGTATTTT. Translating it yields CAWSVTGGSTDTQYF. This chain joins TRBV30 and TRBJ2-3; TRBD1 agrees at 9 bases. The CDR3 is made up of 15 amino acids. Trimming removed 0 bases from V and 0 bases from J; junction bases left unmatched: 1. Per the germline V gene, CDR1 is GTSNPN and CDR2 is SVGIG (reference sequence).

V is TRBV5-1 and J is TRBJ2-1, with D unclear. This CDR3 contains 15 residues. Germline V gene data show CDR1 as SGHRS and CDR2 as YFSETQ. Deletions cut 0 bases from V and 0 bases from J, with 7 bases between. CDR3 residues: CASSLAPGSYNEQFF. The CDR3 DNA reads TGCGCCAGCAGCTTGGCCCCAGGCTCCTACAATGAGCAGTTCTTC.

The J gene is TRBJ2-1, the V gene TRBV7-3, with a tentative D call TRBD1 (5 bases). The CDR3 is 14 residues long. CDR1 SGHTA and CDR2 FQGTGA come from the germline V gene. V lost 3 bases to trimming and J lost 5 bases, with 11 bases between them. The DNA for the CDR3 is TGTGCCAGCAGCTTTTCGCCAGGGAACAATGAGCAGTTCTTC. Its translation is CASSFSPGNNEQFF.

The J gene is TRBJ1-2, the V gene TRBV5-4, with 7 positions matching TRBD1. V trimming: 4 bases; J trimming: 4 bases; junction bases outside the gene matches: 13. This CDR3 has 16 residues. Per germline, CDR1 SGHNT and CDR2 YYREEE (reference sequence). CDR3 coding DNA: TGTGCCAGCAGCCTCGGTGGACAGGTCGGGCGCTATGGCTACACCTTC. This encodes CASSLGGQVGRYGYTF.

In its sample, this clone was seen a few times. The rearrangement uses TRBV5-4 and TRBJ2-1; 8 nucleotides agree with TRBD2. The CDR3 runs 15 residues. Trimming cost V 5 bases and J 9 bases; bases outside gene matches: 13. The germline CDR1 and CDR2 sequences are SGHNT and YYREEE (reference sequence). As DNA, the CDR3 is TGTGCCAGCAGGCGATCCGGGACTAGTTATAGTGAGCAGTTCTTC. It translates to CASRRSGTSYSEQFF.

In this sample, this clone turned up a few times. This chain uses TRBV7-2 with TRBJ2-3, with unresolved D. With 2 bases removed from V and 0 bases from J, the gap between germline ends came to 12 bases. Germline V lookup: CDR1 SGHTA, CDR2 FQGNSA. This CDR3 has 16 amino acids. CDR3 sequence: CASSLNGLASTDTQYF. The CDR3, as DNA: TGTGCCAGCAGCTTAAATGGCTTAGCTAGCACAGATACGCAGTATTTT.

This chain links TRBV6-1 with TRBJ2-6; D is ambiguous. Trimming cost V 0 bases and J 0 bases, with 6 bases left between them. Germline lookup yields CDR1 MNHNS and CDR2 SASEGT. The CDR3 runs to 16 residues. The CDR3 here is CASSEAVASGANVLTF. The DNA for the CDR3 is TGTGCCAGCAGTGAAGCAGTAGCCTCTGGGGCCAACGTCCTGACTTTC.

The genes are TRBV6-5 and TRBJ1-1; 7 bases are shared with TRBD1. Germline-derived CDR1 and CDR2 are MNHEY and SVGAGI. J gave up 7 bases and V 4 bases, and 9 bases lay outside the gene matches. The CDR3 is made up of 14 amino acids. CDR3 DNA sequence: TGTGCCAGCAGTTCCAAGACAGGGACGAATGAAGCTTTCTTT. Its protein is CASSSKTGTNEAFF.